The 30 T cell receptor beta chains below all came from one sample that was sequenced in a study of T-cell reconstitution after alpha-beta-depleted transplantation in children. For TCRbeta, the library was prepared with unique molecular identifiers. TCRdb reprocessed the PCR reads with MiXCR, giving one entry per CDR3 protein. The sample carries some 350,000 distinct CDR3 sequences, approximately 10% recorded once. This material consisted of PBMCs from the stem cell graft donor, taken from the stem cell graft. The source is a human donor who donated a stem cell graft to a child with acute lymphoblastic leukemia.

The V gene is TRBV7-2, the J gene TRBJ1-2; TRBD1 agrees at 11 bases. CDR3 size: 17 residues. Germline V gives CDR1 SGHTA, CDR2 FQGNSA. With 0 bases clipped from V and 6 bases from J, the junction kept 9 bases outside the gene matches. The CDR3 sequence: CASSLALRDRGYHGYTF. The CDR3 bases are TGTGCCAGCAGCTTAGCCCTCCGGGACAGGGGGTATCATGGCTACACCTTC.

V is TRBV7-2 and J is TRBJ2-5, with a possible D match to TRBD2 (5 bases). Trimming pared 0 bases from V and 4 bases from J, leaving 12 bases between. This CDR3 contains 15 residues. The germline V gene encodes CDR1 SGHTA and CDR2 FQGNSA. The CDR3 region has the DNA TGTGCCAGCAGCTTAGCGGGAGTTAATGGAGAGACCCAGTACTTC. It codes for CASSLAGVNGETQYF.

This clonotype has only a few counts. The rearrangement joins TRBV4-3 to TRBJ2-1; 8 nucleotides align to TRBD1. CDR3 length: 16 amino acids. Germline V gene data show CDR1 as LGHNA and CDR2 as YSLEER. Trimming took 0 bases from V and 1 from J; bases not matched to a gene: 2. Written as DNA, the CDR3 is TGCGCCAGCAGCCAAGATGGACAGGGTTCCTACAATGAGCAGTTCTTC. The encoded protein is CASSQDGQGSYNEQFF.

This clonotype came up a few times. The chain joins TRBV10-3 to TRBJ2-2, with D perhaps TRBD1 (6 bases). The germline CDR1 and CDR2 sequences are ENHRY and SYGVKD. CDR3 size: 14 residues. Trimming shortened V by 7 bases and J by 1 base, and 10 bases separated the two germline ends. CDR3: CAITSGENTGELFF. CDR3 DNA: TGTGCCATCACGTCAGGGGAGAACACCGGGGAGCTGTTTTTT.

The V call is TRBV12-5, the J call TRBJ2-3; D might be TRBD1 or TRBD2, each matching 5 bases. Germline CDR1 and CDR2: LGHNT and FRNRAP. Trimming cost V 0 bases and J 12 bases, with 16 bases left between them. CDR3 length: 14 amino acids. The CDR3 reads CASGLVRYRDAQYF. CDR3 in DNA: TGTGCTAGTGGTTTGGTACGATATCGGGACGCCCAGTATTTT.

In its sample, this clonotype was seen a few times. V and J are TRBV27 and TRBJ2-3, with 11 nucleotides matching TRBD1. V shed 3 bases, J shed 0 bases, and the junction held 11 bases outside the gene matches. The CDR3 runs to 19 residues. Per germline, CDR1 MNHEY and CDR2 SMNVEV (reference sequence). The CDR3 DNA sequence: TGTGCCAGCAGTTTCTGGGACAGGGGGACCAGTTTAAGCACAGATACGCAGTATTTT. It specifies CASSFWDRGTSLSTDTQYF.

This clonotype was recorded a few times. The V and J genes are TRBV29-1 and TRBJ1-2; D is possibly TRBD1 (5 bases). V was clipped by 4 bases and J by 1 base, with 19 bases between them. CDR1 is SQVTM, CDR2 ANQGSEA, per germline. The CDR3 sequence is 16 residues long. CDR3 sequence (DNA): TGCAGCGTTGCTGGACATCCGTCCTCGTTTAACTATGGCTACACCTTC. The encoded protein is CSVAGHPSSFNYGYTF.

This clonotype was counted many times. The chain recombines TRBV6-1 with TRBJ1-1; 7 bases line up with TRBD1. The CDR3 is 12 amino acids. The junction had 9 bases not matched to a gene; V was cut back by 11 bases and J by 6 bases. The germline V gene encodes CDR1 MNHNS and CDR2 SASEGT. The CDR3 nucleotides are TGTGCCTCAACAGGGGATCTGTCTGAAGCTTTCTTT. Translation gives CASTGDLSEAFF.

Many counts were recorded for this clonotype. The chain is built from TRBV4-1 and TRBJ1-1; D is unclear. Germline-derived CDR1 and CDR2 are MGHRA and YSYEKL. The CDR3 covers 15 residues. V lost 1 base, J lost 1 base, and 10 bases lay in between. CDR3 nucleotide sequence: TGCGCCAGCAGCCAAGGGGTTGGGGAGAACACTGAAGCTTTCTTT. This gives the protein CASSQGVGENTEAFF.

The gene calls are TRBV5-1 and TRBJ2-7; no firm D call. CDR1 and CDR2 (germline): SGHRS, YFSETQ. The V end lost 0 bases, the J end lost 2 bases, and 18 bases lay between the germline ends. CDR3 length equals 17 residues. The CDR3 reads CASSLGAKGPPTYEQYF. DNA for the CDR3: TGCGCCAGCAGCTTGGGGGCTAAGGGCCCTCCCACCTACGAGCAGTACTTC.

This clonotype was observed a handful of times. The CDR3 loop is CSAQTGTGSNQPQHF. Written as DNA, the CDR3 is TGCAGTGCGCAGACCGGAACCGGTAGCAATCAGCCCCAGCATTTT. The J gene is TRBJ1-5, the V gene TRBV20-1, with D unresolved. CDR1 is DFQATT and CDR2 is SNEGSKA in the germline V gene (reference sequence). This CDR3 region has 15 residues. V shed 6 bases and J shed 0 bases, with 15 bases lying between them.

The chain is built from TRBV7-9 and TRBJ2-4; tentatively, D is TRBD2 (7 bases). The CDR3 is made up of 15 amino acids. V lost 1 base and J lost 12, with 19 bases in between. Germline CDR1 SEHNR, CDR2 FQNEAQ (reference sequence). This CDR3 is CASSLEGGTNHSQYF. CDR3 nucleotide sequence: TGTGCCAGCAGCTTAGAAGGGGGGACTAATCACAGTCAGTACTTC.

This clonotype has more than one count but fewer than ten. The V and J genes are TRBV4-3 and TRBJ2-1; 8 bases fit TRBD2. Per germline, CDR1 LGHNA and CDR2 YSLEER. The CDR3 has 18 residues. V shed 0 bases and J 1 base; nucleotides not matched to a gene: 8. CDR3 sequence: CASSQEVAGLGSYNEQFF. The CDR3 region has the DNA TGCGCCAGCAGCCAAGAAGTAGCGGGACTGGGGTCCTACAATGAGCAGTTCTTC.

The chain has TRBV18 and TRBJ2-1; 8 nucleotides match TRBD2. The CDR3 covers 12 residues. With V trimmed by 5 bases and J by 13 bases, 7 bases remained unmatched. Germline CDR1 and CDR2: KGHSH and LQKENI. CDR3 in amino acids: CASSTGTRVQFF. In nucleotides, the CDR3 is TGTGCCAGCTCAACAGGGACTAGGGTTCAGTTCTTC.

In this sample, this clonotype turned up a few times. V and J are TRBV12-3 or TRBV12-4 and TRBJ2-1; the D gene is possibly TRBD2 (6 bases). The V end lost 4 bases, the J end lost 2 bases, and 12 bases lay between the germline ends. This CDR3 contains 15 residues. DNA for the CDR3: TGTGCCAGCAGTTGGCCAGCGGGCCCCTACAATGAGCAGTTCTTC. Its protein product is CASSWPAGPYNEQFF.

V and J are TRBV7-2 and TRBJ2-7; D possibly corresponds to TRBD1 (6 bases). The germline V gene has CDR1 SGHTA and CDR2 FQGNSA. The CDR3 runs 14 residues. Trimming left V 2 bases short and J 5 bases short, with 13 bases between. This chain's CDR3 is CASSLRDKLHEQYF. CDR3 sequence (DNA): TGTGCCAGCAGCTTACGGGACAAACTTCACGAGCAGTACTTC.

This chain links TRBV10-3 with TRBJ1-2; D remains unclear. In germline, CDR1 is ENHRY, CDR2 SYGVKD. The CDR3 length is 11 residues. V gave up 3 bases and J gave up 8 bases, with 7 bases separating them. CDR3 in amino acids: CAISEGHGYTF. The CDR3, as DNA: TGTGCCATCAGTGAAGGGCACGGCTACACCTTC.

The J gene is TRBJ2-7, the V gene TRBV10-3; 8 positions match TRBD1. Germline trimming cut 11 bases from V and 3 bases from J; bases unmatched to any gene: 3. There are 11 residues in the CDR3. CDR1 is ENHRY and CDR2 is SYGVKD in the germline V gene. In DNA, the CDR3 is TGTGCCGTCGACAGGGGCTACGAGCAGTACTTC. It yields the protein CAVDRGYEQYF.

This clonotype was observed at least ten times. DNA for the CDR3: TGTGCCAGCAGCCCACAGGGGTATAGCAATCAGCCCCAGCATTTT. Its protein is CASSPQGYSNQPQHF. J is TRBJ1-5 and V is TRBV9, with 7 bases that match TRBD1. Trimming removed 4 bases from V and 0 bases from J; junction bases left unmatched: 4. The CDR3 spans 15 residues. Germline CDR1 is SGDLS and CDR2 is YYNGEE. The full variable domain, in which reference TRBV9 and TRBJ1-5 provide the parts outside the CDR3, is DSGVTQTPKHLITATGQRVTLRCSPRSGDLSVYWYQQSLDQGLQFLIQYYNGEERAKGNILERFSAQQFPDLHSELNLSSLELGDSALYFCASSPQGYSNQPQHFGDGTRLSIL.

This clonotype was seen only a few times. V gene TRBV24-1 combines with J gene TRBJ1-5, with D possibly matching TRBD1 (5 bases). Deletions cut 4 bases from V and 5 bases from J, with 14 bases between. Germline assignment: CDR1 KGHDR and CDR2 SFDVKD. The CDR3 has 15 residues. The CDR3 DNA reads as TGTGCCACCAGTGACTCGGGACCGAACTATCAGCCCCAGCATTTT. It codes for CATSDSGPNYQPQHF.

CDR3 nucleotide sequence: TGTGCCAGCAGTTTACCATTAGCGGGAGAGTACAATGAGCAGTTCTTC. Amino acid sequence: CASSLPLAGEYNEQFF. The chain links TRBV12-3 or TRBV12-4 to TRBJ2-1; 9 positions match TRBD2. V trimming: 2 bases; J trimming: 4 bases; junction bases outside the gene matches: 6. The CDR3 is 16 amino acids.

A few counts support this clonotype. This chain links TRBV20-1 with TRBJ2-7; 11 bases match TRBD2. CDR3 size: 15 residues. Germline V gene data show CDR1 as DFQATT and CDR2 as SNEGSKA (reference sequence). The ends lost 3 bases at V and 4 bases at J; junction bases unmatched: 8. The CDR3 nucleotides are TGCAGTGCTAGGGCCCCTAGCGGGAGGTCGTACGAGCAGTACTTC. Protein: CSARAPSGRSYEQYF.

This clonotype occurred once. The conserved closing phenylalanine or tryptophan is absent in this CDR3, likely reflecting a read error. The V and J genes are TRBV30 and TRBJ1-1; TRBD1 is a possible D gene (6 bases). Germline CDR1 reads GTSNPN; CDR2 reads SVGIG (reference sequence). V dropped 2 bases and J dropped 4 bases, with 17 bases sitting between them. This CDR3 is built from 15 residues. CDR3 protein: CAWSLSGVASTEAFY. The CDR3 DNA follows: TGTGCCTGGAGTCTATCAGGGGTTGCGAGCACTGAAGCTTTCTAT.

The chain joins TRBV5-6 to TRBJ2-7, with D unresolved. Trimming left V 3 bases short and J 0 bases short, with 10 bases between. Germline lookup yields CDR1 SGHDT and CDR2 YYEEEE. CDR3 length equals 14 residues. Written as DNA, the CDR3 is TGTGCCAGCAGCTCGACACAGTACTCCTACGAGCAGTACTTC. The encoded protein is CASSSTQYSYEQYF. Full variable domain (rest looked up from reference TRBV5-6 and TRBJ2-7): DAGVTQSPTHLIKTRGQQVTLRCSPKSGHDTVSWYQQALGQGPQFIFQYYEEEERQRGNFPDRFSGHQFPNYSSELNVNALLLGDSALYLCASSSTQYSYEQYFGPGTRLTVT.

This clonotype was seen more than once but under ten times. This chain links TRBV27 with TRBJ1-4; 9 nucleotides match TRBD1. The CDR3 totals 16 residues. Germline CDR1 MNHEY, CDR2 SMNVEV (reference sequence). Losses at the gene ends were 6 bases for V and 3 bases for J; bases not matched to a gene: 8. Written as DNA, the CDR3 is TGTGCCAGCAGCCTCCGGGACAGGGCTGCTAATGAAAAACTGTTTTTT. As protein: CASSLRDRAANEKLFF. The full variable domain, its missing parts supplied by reference TRBV27 and TRBJ1-4, is EAQVTQNPRYLITVTGKKLTVTCSQNMNHEYMSWYRQDPGLGLRQIYYSMNVEVTDKGDVPEGYKVSRKEKRNFPLILESPSPNQTSLYFCASSLRDRAANEKLFFGSGTQLSVL.

This clonotype was detected only a few times. The chain links TRBV6-2 or TRBV6-3 to TRBJ2-3, with TRBD2 matching over 8 bases. The CDR3 contains 16 residues. V shed 4 bases and J 8 bases; nucleotides not matched to a gene: 14. Germline CDR1 and CDR2: MNHEY and SVGEGT. The CDR3 DNA sequence: TGTGCCAGCAGTTCAGTAGCGGGAATCCCGCGAGGTACGCAGTATTTT. It is translated as CASSSVAGIPRGTQYF.

The table lists this clonotype with many counts. The genes are TRBV20-1 and TRBJ1-2; no clear D gene. The CDR3 totals 13 residues. CDR1 and CDR2 (germline): DFQATT, SNEGSKA (reference sequence). V dropped 0 bases and J dropped 7 bases, with 12 bases sitting between them. Here the CDR3 reads CSARDVAERGYTF. CDR3 DNA sequence: TGCAGTGCTAGAGATGTAGCAGAGCGTGGCTACACCTTC.

This clonotype was seen a handful of times. The rearrangement uses TRBV20-1 and TRBJ2-7, with D possibly being TRBD2 (6 bases). The V end was cut by 3 bases, the J end by 0 bases, with 6 bases between. Per the germline V gene, CDR1 is DFQATT and CDR2 is SNEGSKA (reference sequence). The CDR3 sequence is 12 residues long. The CDR3 DNA is TGCAGTGCTAGGCGGGACTCCTACGAGCAGTACTTC. Translated: CSARRDSYEQYF.

This clonotype came up a few times. The chain employs TRBV7-2 and TRBJ2-5; TRBD1 agrees at 9 bases. CDR3 length equals 15 residues. Germline V gene data show CDR1 as SGHTA and CDR2 as FQGNSA. The trim removed 2 bases at V and 5 bases at J, leaving 6 bases unmatched. The CDR3 DNA is TGTGCCAGCAGCTTACGGGGACAGGGCTGGGAGACCCAGTACTTC. Translating gives CASSLRGQGWETQYF.

The J gene is TRBJ2-7, the V gene TRBV5-1, with 9 bases fitting TRBD2. Trimming removed 2 bases from V and 2 bases from J; junction bases left unmatched: 5. The CDR3 loop spans 15 amino acids. Germline V CDR1 and CDR2: SGHRS, YFSETQ. CDR3 loop: CASSFYSGRPYEQYF. For the CDR3, the DNA is TGCGCCAGCAGCTTCTATAGCGGGAGACCCTACGAGCAGTACTTC.